Listed below are T cell receptor beta chains from one sample, sequenced in a study of blood T cell repertoires in COVID-19. Using immunoSEQ multiplex PCR, the repertoire was profiled, and TCRdb retains in-frame clones only, with some absent. The repertoire holds roughly 200,000 clones, 85% to 90% seen once, with 0.62% in the top ten. The source material was peripheral blood. Every receptor here comes from a man between 50 and 59 years old with acute or convalescent COVID-19. Both conserved end residues are part of each CDR3. The D gene is left open where the match is weak. Part of the rows lack a size; the others show once, few, many or a class for expanded clones.

J: TRBJ2-5; V: TRBV6-5; D: TRBD2; size: once; CDR3: CASSYGGEETQYF; DNA: TGTGCCAGCAGTTACGGGGGGGAGGAGACCCAGTACTTC
J: TRBJ1-6; V: TRBV7-9; D: .; size: .; CDR3: CASSTGGSYNSPLHF; DNA: TGTGCCAGCAGTACGGGGGGCTCCTATAATTCACCCCTCCACTTT
J: TRBJ2-7; V: TRBV27; D: .; size: once; CDR3: CASRLTTTGSSYEQYF; DNA: TGTGCCAGCAGGCTCACAACCACAGGGAGCTCCTACGAGCAGTACTTC
J: TRBJ1-2; V: TRBV19; D: .; size: .; CDR3: CASSPAGSDYGYTF; DNA: TGTGCCAGTAGTCCCGCAGGGTCCGACTATGGCTACACCTTC
J: TRBJ1-6; V: TRBV11-2; D: TRBD1; size: few; CDR3: CASSLPPGQLGSPLHF; DNA: TGTGCCAGCAGCCTACCACCGGGACAGTTAGGTTCACCCCTCCACTTT
J: TRBJ1-2; V: TRBV30; D: .; size: .; CDR3: CAWSVTRTF; DNA: TGTGCCTGGAGTGTAACGCGCACGTTC
J: TRBJ1-6; V: TRBV4-3; D: .; size: .; CDR3: CASSQEPSEGSPLHF; DNA: TGCGCCAGCAGCCAAGAACCCTCAGAGGGTTCACCCCTCCACTTT
J: TRBJ2-2; V: TRBV20-1; D: TRBD2; size: .; CDR3: CSASWGLAGGGGELFF; DNA: TGCAGTGCTAGTTGGGGACTAGCGGGAGGGGGCGGGGAGCTGTTTTTT
J: TRBJ1-2; V: TRBV7-8; D: TRBD1; size: .; CDR3: CASSLTGGFSGYTF; DNA: TGTGCCAGCAGCTTGACAGGGGGCTTCTCTGGCTACACCTTC
J: TRBJ1-2; V: TRBV28; D: .; size: .; CDR3: CASSSTGFNYGYTF; DNA: TGTGCCAGCAGTTCGACGGGATTTAACTATGGCTACACCTTC
J: TRBJ1-5; V: TRBV2; D: TRBD1; size: once; CDR3: CASSGNRGSNQPQHF; DNA: TGTGCCAGCAGTGGTAACAGGGGGAGCAATCAGCCCCAGCATTTT
J: TRBJ2-2; V: TRBV5-1; D: .; size: .; CDR3: CASSLRGGTNTGELFF; DNA: TGCGCCAGCAGCCTCCGTGGGGGGACGAACACCGGGGAGCTGTTTTTT
J: TRBJ1-1; V: TRBV18; D: TRBD1; size: .; CDR3: CASSPLRASDRALMNTEAFF; DNA: TGTGCCAGCTCACCACTAAGGGCGAGCGACAGGGCTCTTATGAACACTGAAGCTTTCTTT
J: TRBJ2-1; V: TRBV27; D: .; size: once; CDR3: CASPPRALNEQFF; DNA: TGTGCCAGCCCCCCTCGTGCGCTTAATGAGCAGTTCTTC
J: TRBJ1-1; V: TRBV7-2; D: .; size: .; CDR3: CASSPDGGRNTEAFF; DNA: TGTGCCAGCAGCCCTGATGGAGGGCGGAACACTGAAGCTTTCTTT
J: TRBJ1-4; V: TRBV6-5; D: .; size: .; CDR3: CASSYSNRVGEKLFF; DNA: TGTGCCAGCAGTTACTCGAACAGGGTTGGGGAAAAACTGTTTTTT
J: TRBJ2-2; V: TRBV30; D: .; size: .; CDR3: CAWFTGNTGELFF; DNA: TGTGCCTGGTTCACAGGGAACACCGGGGAGCTGTTTTTT
J: TRBJ1-4; V: TRBV5-1; D: .; size: .; CDR3: CASSLRGLNEKLFF; DNA: TGCGCCAGCAGCCTGCGGGGGCTCAATGAAAAACTGTTTTTT
J: TRBJ1-2; V: TRBV4-2; D: .; size: few; CDR3: CASSQGSYYGYTF; DNA: TGTGCCAGCAGCCAAGGGAGCTACTATGGCTACACCTTC
J: TRBJ1-5; V: TRBV28; D: .; size: .; CDR3: CASSRGGQPQHF; DNA: TGTGCCAGCAGTAGGGGAGGGCAGCCCCAGCATTTT
J: TRBJ1-5; V: TRBV2; D: .; size: .; CDR3: CASSEEKVSNQPQHF; DNA: TGTGCCAGCAGTGAGGAGAAAGTGAGCAATCAGCCCCAGCATTTT
J: TRBJ2-5; V: TRBV9; D: .; size: .; CDR3: CASSAAGGPHGETQYF; DNA: TGTGCCAGCAGCGCCGCCGGAGGACCGCACGGGGAGACCCAGTACTTC
J: TRBJ2-2; V: TRBV2; D: TRBD2; size: .; CDR3: CASMIPGGRNTGELFF; DNA: TGTGCCAGCATGATTCCGGGAGGCCGGAACACCGGGGAGCTGTTTTTT
J: TRBJ2-5; V: TRBV7-8; D: .; size: .; CDR3: CASSLGVRALGETQYF; DNA: TGTGCCAGCAGCTTAGGGGTCAGGGCTTTGGGGGAGACCCAGTACTTC
J: TRBJ1-4; V: TRBV6-5; D: TRBD1; size: .; CDR3: CASSYGSGGTNEKLFF; DNA: TGTGCCAGCAGTTACGGTTCAGGGGGGACTAATGAAAAACTGTTTTTT
J: TRBJ2-3; V: TRBV28; D: .; size: .; CDR3: CASGSITGSTDTQYF; DNA: TGTGCCAGCGGGTCAATTACAGGGTCCACAGATACGCAGTATTTT
J: TRBJ2-1; V: TRBV6-6; D: .; size: few; CDR3: CASRRRATSYNEQFF; DNA: TGTGCCAGCAGGAGGCGCGCGACGTCCTACAATGAGCAGTTCTTC
J: TRBJ2-7; V: TRBV5-6; D: .; size: .; CDR3: CASSLGHPSYEQYF; DNA: TGTGCCAGCAGCTTGGGGCACCCCTCCTACGAGCAGTACTTC
J: TRBJ1-6; V: TRBV10-3; D: .; size: .; CDR3: CAISDGGGNNSPLHF; DNA: TGTGCCATCAGTGATGGCGGTGGTAATAATTCACCCCTCCACTTT
J: TRBJ2-7; V: TRBV13; D: TRBD2; size: .; CDR3: CASRLTSGEGYEQYF; DNA: TGTGCCAGCAGACTTACTAGTGGGGAGGGCTACGAGCAGTACTTC
J: TRBJ2-4; V: TRBV6-2/TRBV6-3; D: .; size: .; CDR3: CASSYGGHYNIQYF; DNA: TGTGCCAGCAGTTACGGAGGCCATTACAACATTCAGTACTTC
J: TRBJ2-1; V: TRBV24-1; D: TRBD2; size: few; CDR3: CATSDLAGEGNEQFF; DNA: TGTGCCACCAGTGATCTAGCGGGAGAGGGCAATGAGCAGTTCTTC
J: TRBJ2-1; V: TRBV11-2; D: .; size: once; CDR3: CASSLVQGSTYNEQFF; DNA: TGTGCCAGCAGCTTAGTACAGGGTTCCACATACAATGAGCAGTTCTTC
J: TRBJ1-1; V: TRBV18; D: .; size: .; CDR3: CASSQSEATQGNTEAFF; DNA: TGTGCCAGCTCACAGTCCGAGGCGACCCAGGGGAACACTGAAGCTTTCTTT
J: TRBJ1-1; V: TRBV7-3; D: .; size: .; CDR3: CASSSRRGSTEAFF; DNA: TGTGCCAGCAGTTCCCGACGGGGGAGCACTGAAGCTTTCTTT
J: TRBJ1-1; V: TRBV3-1/TRBV3-2; D: .; size: .; CDR3: CASSPRTVGAEAFF; DNA: TGTGCCAGCAGCCCGAGAACAGTGGGCGCTGAAGCTTTCTTT
J: TRBJ2-2; V: TRBV4-3; D: .; size: .; CDR3: CASSQARELFF; DNA: TGCGCCAGCAGCCAGGCCCGGGAGCTGTTTTTT
J: TRBJ1-5; V: TRBV2; D: TRBD1; size: .; CDR3: CASRADRDNQPQHF; DNA: TGTGCCAGCAGGGCGGACAGGGACAATCAGCCCCAGCATTTT
J: TRBJ1-5; V: TRBV21-1; D: .; size: .; CDR3: CASSKARWGDQPQHF; DNA: TGTGCCAGCAGCAAAGCGAGGTGGGGAGATCAGCCCCAGCATTTT
J: TRBJ2-2; V: TRBV9; D: TRBD2; size: .; CDR3: CASSVAVFIEREGRPGELFF; DNA: TGTGCCAGCAGCGTAGCTGTGTTTATTGAGCGGGAGGGCCGTCCCGGGGAGCTGTTTTTT
J: TRBJ1-1; V: TRBV27; D: TRBD1; size: .; CDR3: CASSLDRGWDTEAFF; DNA: TGTGCCAGCAGTCTGGACAGGGGATGGGACACTGAAGCTTTCTTT
J: TRBJ2-3; V: TRBV27; D: .; size: once; CDR3: CASSWAGATDTQYF; DNA: TGTGCCAGCAGTTGGGCTGGGGCCACAGATACGCAGTATTTT
J: TRBJ1-5; V: TRBV19; D: TRBD1; size: .; CDR3: CASSLLDRVSNQPQHF; DNA: TGTGCCAGTAGTCTCTTGGACAGGGTTAGCAATCAGCCCCAGCATTTT
J: TRBJ2-7; V: TRBV15; D: TRBD2; size: .; CDR3: CATSREGGTYEQYF; DNA: TGTGCCACCAGCAGAGAGGGGGGGACCTACGAGCAGTACTTC
J: TRBJ2-2; V: TRBV4-1; D: .; size: .; CDR3: CASSPVTGELFF; DNA: TGCGCCAGCAGCCCCGTAACCGGGGAGCTGTTTTTT
J: TRBJ1-1; V: TRBV7-8; D: .; size: .; CDR3: CASSFNVPGHSWPGEAFF; DNA: TGTGCCAGCAGCTTCAACGTCCCGGGACATTCCTGGCCGGGTGAAGCTTTCTTT
J: TRBJ2-2; V: TRBV9; D: TRBD1; size: .; CDR3: CASSVALQGYPGELFF; DNA: TGTGCCAGCAGCGTAGCCCTACAGGGGTACCCCGGGGAGCTGTTTTTT
J: TRBJ1-5; V: TRBV18; D: .; size: .; CDR3: CASSPTGLDNQPQHF; DNA: TGTGCCAGCTCACCAACAGGGTTGGACAATCAGCCCCAGCATTTT
J: TRBJ2-1; V: TRBV16; D: .; size: .; CDR3: CASSQRQGSDEQFF; DNA: TGTGCCAGCAGCCAACGTCAGGGTAGTGATGAGCAGTTCTTC
J: TRBJ2-6; V: TRBV29-1; D: .; size: .; CDR3: CSVAGLAVDGANVLTF; DNA: TGCAGCGTCGCGGGACTTGCCGTGGATGGGGCCAACGTCCTGACTTTC
J: TRBJ1-1; V: TRBV6-4; D: TRBD1; size: .; CDR3: CASRRRRTGGSMDTEAFF; DNA: TGTGCCAGTCGCCGCCGCCGGACAGGGGGCTCTATGGACACTGAAGCTTTCTTT
J: TRBJ2-7; V: TRBV30; D: .; size: .; CDR3: CAWRSGKAYEQYF; DNA: TGTGCCTGGAGGTCGGGGAAGGCCTACGAGCAGTACTTC
J: TRBJ2-1; V: TRBV7-7; D: TRBD2; size: .; CDR3: CASSWGTSGVFEQFF; DNA: TGTGCTAGCAGCTGGGGGACTAGCGGGGTTTTTGAGCAGTTCTTC
J: TRBJ1-1; V: TRBV30; D: .; size: .; CDR3: CAWIRQLWGEAFF; DNA: TGTGCCTGGATTCGACAGCTATGGGGTGAAGCTTTCTTT